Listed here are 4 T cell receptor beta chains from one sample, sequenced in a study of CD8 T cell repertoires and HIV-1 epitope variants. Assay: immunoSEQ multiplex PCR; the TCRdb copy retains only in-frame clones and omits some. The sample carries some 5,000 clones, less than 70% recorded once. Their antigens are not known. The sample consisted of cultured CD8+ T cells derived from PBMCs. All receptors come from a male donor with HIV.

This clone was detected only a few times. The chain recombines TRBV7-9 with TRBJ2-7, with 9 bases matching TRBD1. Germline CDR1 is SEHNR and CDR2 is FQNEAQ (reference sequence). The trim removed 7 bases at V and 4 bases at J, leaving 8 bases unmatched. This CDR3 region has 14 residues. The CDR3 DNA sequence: TGTGCCAGCAACCCGGGACAGGGACCTTACGAGCAGTACTTC. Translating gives CASNPGQGPYEQYF.

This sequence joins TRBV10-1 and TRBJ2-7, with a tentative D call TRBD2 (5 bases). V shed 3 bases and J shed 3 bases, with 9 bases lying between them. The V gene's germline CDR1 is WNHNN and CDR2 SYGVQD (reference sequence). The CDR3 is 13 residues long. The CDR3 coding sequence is TGCGCCAGCAGTGACGGACTGAACTACGAGCAGTACTTC. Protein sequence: CASSDGLNYEQYF.

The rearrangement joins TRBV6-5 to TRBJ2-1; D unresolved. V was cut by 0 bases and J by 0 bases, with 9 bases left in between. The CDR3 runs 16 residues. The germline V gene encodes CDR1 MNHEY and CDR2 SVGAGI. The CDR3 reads CASSYSYMSSYNEQFF. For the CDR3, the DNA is TGTGCCAGCAGTTACTCCTATATGAGCTCCTACAATGAGCAGTTCTTC.

The CDR3 bases are TGTGCCAGCAGCTTGGAGACAGGGGCAACCTACGAGCAGTACTTC. Translation gives CASSLETGATYEQYF. The chain links TRBV5-4 to TRBJ2-7; 8 bases match TRBD1. V shed 0 bases and J 2 bases; nucleotides not matched to a gene: 4. Germline assignment: CDR1 SGHNT and CDR2 YYREEE (reference sequence). This CDR3 has 15 residues.